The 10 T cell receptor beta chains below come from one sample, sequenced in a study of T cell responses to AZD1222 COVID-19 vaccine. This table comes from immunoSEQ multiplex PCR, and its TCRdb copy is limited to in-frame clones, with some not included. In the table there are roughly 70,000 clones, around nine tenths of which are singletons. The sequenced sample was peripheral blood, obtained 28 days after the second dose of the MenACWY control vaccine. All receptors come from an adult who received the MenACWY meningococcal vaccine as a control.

CDR3 amino acids: CASSSQGAGQPQHF. The DNA for the CDR3 is TGTGCCAGCAGTTCTCAGGGGGCGGGTCAGCCCCAGCATTTT. The chain recombines TRBV6-4 with TRBJ1-5; 8 nucleotides agree with TRBD1. V gave up 5 bases and J gave up 6 bases; unmatched junction bases: 6. The CDR3 spans 14 residues. Germline V lookup: CDR1 MRHNA, CDR2 SNTAGT.

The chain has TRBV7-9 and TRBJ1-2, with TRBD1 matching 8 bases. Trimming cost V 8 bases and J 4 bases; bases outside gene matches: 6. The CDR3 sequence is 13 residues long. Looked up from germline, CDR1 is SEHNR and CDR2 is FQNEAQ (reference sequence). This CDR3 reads CASWRRGLYGYTF. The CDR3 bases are TGTGCCAGCTGGCGCAGGGGGCTCTATGGCTACACCTTC.

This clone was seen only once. CDR3 DNA sequence: TGTGCCAGCACGGAAGGGAGGGGGCCCCAGCATTTT. Its translation: CASTEGRGPQHF. The chain joins TRBV2 to TRBJ1-5, with D possibly matching TRBD1 (5 bases). Trimming removed 7 bases at V and 9 bases at J, with 13 bases between. Germline loops: CDR1 SNHLY, CDR2 FYNNEI. This CDR3 has 12 residues.

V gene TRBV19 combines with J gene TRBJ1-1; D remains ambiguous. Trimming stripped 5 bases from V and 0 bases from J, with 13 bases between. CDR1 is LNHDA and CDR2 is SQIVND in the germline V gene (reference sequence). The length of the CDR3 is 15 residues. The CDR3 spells CASSPRTAVNTEAFF. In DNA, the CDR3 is TGTGCCAGTAGTCCGCGGACTGCTGTGAACACTGAAGCTTTCTTT.

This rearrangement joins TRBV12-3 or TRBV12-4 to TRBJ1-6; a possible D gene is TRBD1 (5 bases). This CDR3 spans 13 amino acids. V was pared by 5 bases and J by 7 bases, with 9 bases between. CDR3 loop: CASSLGGNSPLHF. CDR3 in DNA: TGTGCCAGCAGTCTCGGGGGAAATTCACCCCTCCACTTT.

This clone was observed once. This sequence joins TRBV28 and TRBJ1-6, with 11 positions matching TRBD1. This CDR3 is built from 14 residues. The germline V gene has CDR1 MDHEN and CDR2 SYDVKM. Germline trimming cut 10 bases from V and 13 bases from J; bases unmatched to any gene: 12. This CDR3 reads CATDRDRGVPPLHF. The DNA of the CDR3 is TGTGCCACCGACCGGGACAGGGGGGTGCCGCCCCTCCACTTT.

The CDR3 loop is CASSILPGQGVHEQYF. CDR3 in DNA: TGTGCCAGTAGTATTTTGCCAGGACAGGGGGTCCACGAGCAGTACTTC. The V gene is TRBV19, the J gene TRBJ2-7; 10 bases align to TRBD1. Per germline, CDR1 LNHDA and CDR2 SQIVND (reference sequence). V lost 3 bases and J lost 5; bases outside the gene matches: 10. CDR3 length: 16 amino acids.

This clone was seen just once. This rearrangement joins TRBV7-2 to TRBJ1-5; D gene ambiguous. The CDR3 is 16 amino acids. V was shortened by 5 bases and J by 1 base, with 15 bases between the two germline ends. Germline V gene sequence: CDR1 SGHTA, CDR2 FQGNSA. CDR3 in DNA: TGTGCCAGCAGCCTAGGCGGGGAGTTGAGCAATCAGCCCCAGCATTTT. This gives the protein CASSLGGELSNQPQHF.

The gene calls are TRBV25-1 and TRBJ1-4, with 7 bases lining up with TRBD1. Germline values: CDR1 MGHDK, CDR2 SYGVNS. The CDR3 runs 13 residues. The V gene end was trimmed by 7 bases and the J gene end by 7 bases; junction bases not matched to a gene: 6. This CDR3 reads CASKRSGGEKLFF. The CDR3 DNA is TGTGCCAGCAAAAGGTCAGGGGGTGAAAAACTGTTTTTT.

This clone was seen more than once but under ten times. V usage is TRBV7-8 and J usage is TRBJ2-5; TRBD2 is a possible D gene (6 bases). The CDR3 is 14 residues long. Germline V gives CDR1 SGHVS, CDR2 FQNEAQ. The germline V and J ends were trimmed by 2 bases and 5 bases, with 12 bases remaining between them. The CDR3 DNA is TGTGCCAGCAGCTTATCCACTAGCACGGAGACCCAGTACTTC. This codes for CASSLSTSTETQYF.